This record looks at one T cell receptor beta chain sequence and its context. TCRdb's table, derived via immunoSEQ multiplex PCR, lists solely in-frame clones and lacks some. The table shows 130,000 or so clones, with 75% to 90% occurring only once. This sample was included in a study of blood T cell repertoires in COVID-19. About the research overall: PBMCs, B-cell-depleted T cells, or T cells provided the cDNA or gDNA that made up the material.

The CDR3 extends over 15 amino acids. V gave up 4 bases and J gave up 3 bases; unmatched junction bases: 5. Per germline, CDR1 SQVTM and CDR2 ANQGSEA. The chain couples TRBV29-1 to TRBJ2-2; 10 nucleotides match TRBD1. Sequencing used peripheral blood. The sequence was obtained from a man in his forties or fifties with active or convalescent COVID-19. Here the CDR3 reads CSVVGGTGDTGELFF. CDR3 in DNA: TGCAGCGTTGTGGGGGGGACAGGGGACACCGGGGAGCTGTTTTTT.